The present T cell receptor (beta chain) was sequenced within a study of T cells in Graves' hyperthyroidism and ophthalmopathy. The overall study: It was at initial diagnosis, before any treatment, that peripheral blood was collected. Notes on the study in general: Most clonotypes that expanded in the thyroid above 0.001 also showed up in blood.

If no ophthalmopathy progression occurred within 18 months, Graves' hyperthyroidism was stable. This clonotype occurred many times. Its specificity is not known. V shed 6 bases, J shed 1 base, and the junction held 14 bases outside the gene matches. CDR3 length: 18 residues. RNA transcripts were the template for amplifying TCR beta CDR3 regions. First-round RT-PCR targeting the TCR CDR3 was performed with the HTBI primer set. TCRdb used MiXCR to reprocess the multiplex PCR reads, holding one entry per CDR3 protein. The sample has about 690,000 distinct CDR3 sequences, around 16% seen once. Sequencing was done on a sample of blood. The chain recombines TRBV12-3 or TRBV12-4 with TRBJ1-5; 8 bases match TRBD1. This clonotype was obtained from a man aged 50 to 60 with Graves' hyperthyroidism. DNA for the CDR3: TGTGCCAGCAGCCCAACCCCGGGACAGGAGAAGAGCAATCAGCCCCAGCATTTT. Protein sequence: CASSPTPGQEKSNQPQHF.